This entry lists 19 T cell receptor beta chains sequenced from one sample in a study of shared clonotypes between healthy human individuals. Produced via immunoSEQ multiplex PCR; TCRdb's table is partial and in-frame only. The sample holds about 1.1 million clones, 77% seen once. The specimen was memory CD4+ T cells from PBMCs. Described subset: CD45RA-negative fraction. Every receptor here comes from a man aged 18 to 29 in good health. Some clones in this sample may be carry-over from other donors' samples.

This chain joins TRBV28 and TRBJ2-7; 7 nucleotides agree with TRBD2. From germline, CDR1 is MDHEN and CDR2 SYDVKM. V dropped 5 bases and J dropped 6; count of bases not matched to a gene: 19. CDR3 length equals 17 residues. As DNA, the CDR3 is TGTGCCAGCAGTCCGGGTGGAGGCGGGAGCACTTTTCCCGAGCAGTACTTC. This gives the protein CASSPGGGGSTFPEQYF.

This clone was seen only a few times. This chain joins TRBV10-3 and TRBJ1-1; no definite D call. Germline lookup yields CDR1 ENHRY and CDR2 SYGVKD. V lost 6 bases, J lost 1 base, and 9 bases lay in between. The length of the CDR3 is 13 residues. The CDR3 protein is CAIRLDQNTEAFF. Here the CDR3 DNA reads TGTGCCATCAGGCTGGACCAGAACACTGAAGCTTTCTTT.

This sequence joins TRBV11-2 and TRBJ1-4; TRBD1 matches 10 bases. Germline V gives CDR1 SGHAT, CDR2 FQNNGV. V gave up 8 bases and J gave up 7 bases; unmatched junction bases: 7. This CDR3 contains 14 residues. The CDR3 loop is CASGTGTGVEKLFF. CDR3 bases: TGTGCCAGCGGTACCGGGACAGGGGTTGAAAAACTGTTTTTT.

The chain carries TRBV11-2 and TRBJ2-5, with 10 bases fitting TRBD2. The J segment lost 4 bases and the V segment lost 3 bases, leaving 2 bases of the junction unmatched. This CDR3 has 14 amino acids. The germline CDR1 and CDR2 sequences are SGHAT and FQNNGV. The CDR3 sequence is CASSFRLAGETQYF. The CDR3 DNA reads TGTGCCAGCAGCTTTCGACTAGCGGGAGAGACCCAGTACTTC.

The V call is TRBV29-1, the J call TRBJ2-7, with D hard to call. Germline lookup yields CDR1 SQVTM and CDR2 ANQGSEA. The CDR3 totals 12 residues. V dropped 8 bases and J dropped 5 bases, with 16 bases sitting between them. CDR3 protein: CSPPPYRDEQYF. In DNA, the CDR3 is TGCAGCCCGCCTCCATACCGCGACGAGCAGTACTTC.

The chain couples TRBV11-2 to TRBJ2-5; D ambiguous. V was clipped by 7 bases and J by 0 bases, with 9 bases between them. CDR1 SGHAT and CDR2 FQNNGV come from the germline V gene. This CDR3 region has 13 residues. CDR3 in DNA: TGTGCCAGCACCCGGTATGACCAAGAGACCCAGTACTTC. Translated: CASTRYDQETQYF.

The chain couples TRBV7-9 to TRBJ2-3; D possibly uses TRBD1 or TRBD2 (6 bases each). The CDR3 consists of 14 residues. Germline CDR1 reads SEHNR; CDR2 reads FQNEAQ (reference sequence). V was shortened by 5 bases and J by 6 bases, with 15 bases between the two germline ends. In DNA, the CDR3 is TGTGCCAGCAGCCAAAACGGGGGCTCTGATACGCAGTATTTT. Its translation is CASSQNGGSDTQYF.

The V gene is TRBV6-5, the J gene TRBJ2-7; TRBD2 might be the D (6 bases). The CDR3 contains 12 residues. From germline, CDR1 is MNHEY and CDR2 SVGAGI. The germline V and J ends were trimmed by 6 bases and 6 bases, with 12 bases remaining between them. The CDR3 protein is CASRSGTSEQYF. The CDR3 DNA reads TGTGCCAGCAGATCAGGGACTTCCGAGCAGTACTTC.

This chain uses TRBV5-1 with TRBJ1-1, with a weak D call TRBD1 (6 bases). V lost 0 bases, J lost 5 bases, and 11 bases lay in between. Germline CDR1 and CDR2: SGHRS and YFSETQ. The CDR3 extends over 14 amino acids. In DNA, the CDR3 is TGCGCCAGCAGCTTGGAGGGGGGCTGGACTGAAGCTTTCTTT. Translating gives CASSLEGGWTEAFF.

The CDR3 reads CASSEGRAGQPQHF. The CDR3 region has the DNA TGTGCCAGCAGCGAGGGCAGGGCGGGTCAGCCCCAGCATTTT. V gene TRBV6-5 combines with J gene TRBJ1-5; possibly TRBD1 for D (5 bases). V lost 6 bases and J lost 6, with 15 bases in between. From germline, CDR1 is MNHEY and CDR2 SVGAGI. The length of the CDR3 is 14 residues.

This clone has just a few counts. The chain combines TRBV7-3 with TRBJ2-3, with a tentative D call TRBD2 (6 bases). CDR3 size: 15 residues. The germline V and J ends were trimmed by 5 bases and 4 bases, with 16 bases remaining between them. Looked up from germline, CDR1 is SGHTA and CDR2 is FQGTGA. Here the CDR3 DNA reads TGTGCCAGCAGCCAAAGCGCGGGGAGTGCAGATACGCAGTATTTT. As protein: CASSQSAGSADTQYF.

V and J are TRBV7-3 and TRBJ2-7; D perhaps matches TRBD2 (6 bases). CDR1 is SGHTA, CDR2 FQGTGA, per germline. V gave up 2 bases and J gave up 6 bases, with 11 bases separating them. The CDR3 contains 13 residues. Here the CDR3 DNA reads TGTGCCAGCAGCTTAGAGCGGGCTGGCGAGCAGTACTTC. Its translation is CASSLERAGEQYF.

The chain recombines TRBV27 with TRBJ2-2; D uncertain. The CDR3 totals 16 residues. CDR1 and CDR2 from the germline V gene are MNHEY and SMNVEV (reference sequence). The V and J ends lost 2 bases and 0 bases respectively, with 10 bases between them. CDR3 bases: TGTGCCAGCAGTTTAACTCCGCAGTCGAACACCGGGGAGCTGTTTTTT. It codes for CASSLTPQSNTGELFF.

The rearrangement joins TRBV30 to TRBJ2-3; 8 bases fit TRBD1. V lost 8 bases, J lost 4 bases, and 5 bases stayed unmatched. This CDR3 has 12 residues. Per the germline V gene, CDR1 is GTSNPN and CDR2 is SVGIG (reference sequence). The CDR3 DNA sequence: TGTGCCCTCACACAGGGGGCAGATACGCAGTATTTT. Translated: CALTQGADTQYF.

The rearrangement joins TRBV10-3 to TRBJ2-7; D perhaps matches TRBD1 (7 bases). The V end was cut by 7 bases, the J end by 6 bases, with 16 bases between. Germline loops: CDR1 ENHRY, CDR2 SYGVKD. This CDR3 region has 13 residues. CDR3 DNA: TGTGCCATCACTGGACAGGACGGGGGCGAGCAGTACTTC. Encoded protein: CAITGQDGGEQYF.

V gene TRBV4-3 combines with J gene TRBJ1-2; D gene ambiguous. Trimming removed 4 bases from V and 6 bases from J, with 12 bases in between. In germline, CDR1 is LGHNA, CDR2 YSLEER. This CDR3 has 13 amino acids. The CDR3: CASSRNEGNGYTF. The CDR3 nucleotides are TGCGCCAGCAGCCGCAACGAGGGAAATGGCTACACCTTC.

There are many counts of this clone. The V and J genes are TRBV29-1 and TRBJ2-2; D unclear. This CDR3 has 13 amino acids. Germline V gives CDR1 SQVTM, CDR2 ANQGSEA. The V and J ends lost 7 bases and 1 base respectively, with 10 bases between them. Written as DNA, the CDR3 is TGCAGCGGAGACAAGAGGAACACCGGGGAGCTGTTTTTT. Translating it yields CSGDKRNTGELFF.

This clone showed up just a few times. The chain employs TRBV6-1 and TRBJ2-7, with 9 bases matching TRBD2. Germline V gene lookup returns CDR1 MNHNS and CDR2 SASEGT. Trimming at V came to 2 bases and at J to 13 bases, leaving 12 bases not matched to a gene. The CDR3 has 14 amino acids. The CDR3 bases are TGTGCCAGCAGTGAATTCTTTACTAGCGGGCCTTCCTACTTC. Protein product: CASSEFFTSGPSYF.

The chain uses TRBV5-1 and TRBJ1-1, with D possibly matching TRBD1 (6 bases). V was pared by 0 bases and J by 4 bases, with 10 bases between. There are 14 residues in the CDR3. Germline values: CDR1 SGHRS, CDR2 YFSETQ. The CDR3 DNA follows: TGCGCCAGCAGCTTGGTGAGGGGGGGCACTGAAGCTTTCTTT. Amino acids: CASSLVRGGTEAFF.